The 25 T cell receptor beta chains listed next were all sequenced from one sample in a study of blood T cell repertoires in COVID-19. Produced via immunoSEQ multiplex PCR; TCRdb's table is partial and in-frame only. Of around 99,000 clones in the sample, around 84% were seen once. The sample consisted of peripheral blood. Receptor source: a woman older than 75 with active or convalescent COVID-19.

This clone was detected only once. The genes are TRBV28 and TRBJ2-3; D is unclear. The CDR3 is 12 amino acids. From germline, CDR1 is MDHEN and CDR2 SYDVKM. V lost 7 bases to trimming and J lost 2 bases, with 7 bases between them. CDR3 nucleotide sequence: TGTGCCAGCAAACAGCTCACAGATACGCAGTATTTT. This encodes CASKQLTDTQYF. Together with reference TRBV28 and TRBJ2-3, the CDR3 gives the full variable domain: DVKVTQSSRYLVKRTGEKVFLECVQDMDHENMFWYRQDPGLGLRLIYFSYDVKMKEKGDIPEGYSVSREKKERFSLILESASTNQTSMYLCASKQLTDTQYFGPGTRLTVL.

This clone came up once. The gene calls are TRBV28 and TRBJ2-3; 9 bases match TRBD2. V shed 5 bases, J shed 4 bases, and the junction held 4 bases outside the gene matches. The germline V gene encodes CDR1 MDHEN and CDR2 SYDVKM. The CDR3 runs to 14 residues. CDR3 region: CASSVAGASDTQYF. The CDR3 DNA reads as TGTGCCAGCAGTGTAGCGGGAGCGTCAGATACGCAGTATTTT. The entire variable domain, with the rest obtained from reference TRBV28 and TRBJ2-3, is as follows: DVKVTQSSRYLVKRTGEKVFLECVQDMDHENMFWYRQDPGLGLRLIYFSYDVKMKEKGDIPEGYSVSREKKERFSLILESASTNQTSMYLCASSVAGASDTQYFGPGTRLTVL.

The chain couples TRBV4-2 to TRBJ1-1; weak D call: TRBD1 (5 bases). V was pared by 0 bases and J by 0 bases, with 8 bases between. CDR1 is LGHNA, CDR2 YNFKEQ, per germline. The CDR3 spans 15 residues. CDR3 amino acids: CASSQEATVNTEAFF. The CDR3 DNA is TGTGCCAGCAGCCAAGAGGCGACAGTGAACACTGAAGCTTTCTTT.

This clone has more than one count but fewer than ten. The V gene is TRBV28, the J gene TRBJ2-7; 9 bases align to TRBD1. The CDR3 runs 13 residues. V dropped 6 bases and J dropped 7; count of bases not matched to a gene: 7. Germline V gives CDR1 MDHEN, CDR2 SYDVKM. Written as DNA, the CDR3 is TGTGCCAGCAGGGGTACAGGGGGCTGGGAGCAGTACTTC. Protein: CASRGTGGWEQYF.

The chain links TRBV27 to TRBJ1-6; TRBD1 might be the D (6 bases). Germline V gives CDR1 MNHEY, CDR2 SMNVEV (reference sequence). V shed 3 bases and J shed 7 bases, with 22 bases lying between them. This CDR3 has 18 residues. The CDR3 nucleotides read TGTGCCAGCAGTTTGGTTCGGGTCGGCAGGGGTCAGAATTCACCCCTCCACTTT. This translates into CASSLVRVGRGQNSPLHF.

This chain connects TRBV28 to TRBJ1-2; no definite D call. There are 14 residues in the CDR3. The germline gives CDR1 MDHEN, CDR2 SYDVKM. Trimming took 6 bases from V and 5 from J, leaving 16 bases between them. CDR3 DNA: TGTGCCAGCAGGGCAGATGTGGGGAGGTATGGCTACACCTTC. It yields the protein CASRADVGRYGYTF.

This clone was seen a handful of times. The chain links TRBV27 to TRBJ1-5, with a tentative D call TRBD1 (5 bases). Germline V gene lookup returns CDR1 MNHEY and CDR2 SMNVEV (reference sequence). The CDR3 spans 13 residues. V shed 8 bases and J shed 3 bases, with 11 bases lying between them. CDR3 sequence (DNA): TGTGCCAGCCGATGGGGGGTCAATCAGCCCCAGCATTTT. It specifies CASRWGVNQPQHF.

The rearrangement uses TRBV3-1 (or the pseudogene TRBV3-2) and TRBJ2-3; 8 bases are shared with TRBD2. J gave up 6 bases and V 3 bases, and 17 bases lay outside the gene matches. Germline V gives CDR1 LGHDT, CDR2 YNNKEL (reference sequence). CDR3 length: 18 amino acids. Here the CDR3 reads CASSHDTPSGLGIDTQYF. The CDR3 region has the DNA TGTGCCAGCAGCCATGATACGCCTAGCGGGCTGGGAATTGATACGCAGTATTTT.

This chain uses TRBV2 with TRBJ2-1, with D unresolved. The CDR3 totals 14 residues. The germline V gene encodes CDR1 SNHLY and CDR2 FYNNEI. The V end was cut by 9 bases, the J end by 0 bases, with 12 bases between. The CDR3 loop is CASIYGGSYNEQFF. DNA for the CDR3: TGTGCCAGTATCTACGGCGGCTCCTACAATGAGCAGTTCTTC.

This clone has just a few counts. J is TRBJ1-6 and V is TRBV3-1 (or the pseudogene TRBV3-2), with D hard to call. The CDR3 runs 15 residues. Germline values: CDR1 LGHDT, CDR2 YNNKEL (reference sequence). V lost 5 bases to trimming and J lost 2 bases, with 10 bases between them. CDR3 bases: TGTGCCAGCAGCGATGCGGGAGCCTATAATTCACCCCTCCACTTT. As protein: CASSDAGAYNSPLHF.

The chain has TRBV5-6 and TRBJ2-1; 14 nucleotides agree with TRBD2. With V trimmed by 4 bases and J by 8 bases, 8 bases remained unmatched. Germline loops: CDR1 SGHDT, CDR2 YYEEEE. CDR3 size: 16 residues. The CDR3 loop is CASSLFGTSGSDEQFF. As DNA, the CDR3 is TGTGCCAGCAGCCTTTTCGGGACTAGCGGGAGTGATGAGCAGTTCTTC. The variable domain in full, with the rest retrieved from reference TRBV5-6 and TRBJ2-1, is DAGVTQSPTHLIKTRGQQVTLRCSPKSGHDTVSWYQQALGQGPQFIFQYYEEEERQRGNFPDRFSGHQFPNYSSELNVNALLLGDSALYLCASSLFGTSGSDEQFFGPGTRLTVL.

This sequence joins TRBV24-1 and TRBJ2-7, with D hard to call. Germline lookup yields CDR1 KGHDR and CDR2 SFDVKD. The CDR3 covers 12 residues. V dropped 6 bases and J dropped 5 bases, with 10 bases sitting between them. The CDR3: CATSRSGHEQYF. CDR3 sequence (DNA): TGTGCCACCAGTCGGTCAGGCCACGAGCAGTACTTC.

The V and J genes are TRBV7-2 and TRBJ2-1; the D gene is possibly TRBD2 (5 bases). The V gene's germline CDR1 is SGHTA and CDR2 FQGNSA. The CDR3 consists of 15 residues. V lost 1 base and J lost 4, with 11 bases in between. This CDR3 is CASSLEGGPYNEQFF. Written as DNA, the CDR3 is TGTGCCAGCAGCTTAGAGGGCGGGCCGTACAATGAGCAGTTCTTC.

The CDR3: CASSHRVSNQPQHF. The CDR3 region has the DNA TGCGCCAGCAGCCACAGGGTCAGCAATCAGCCCCAGCATTTT. The chain is built from TRBV4-1 and TRBJ1-5, with D tentatively TRBD1 (5 bases). The CDR3 consists of 14 residues. The V end lost 3 bases, the J end lost 1 base, and 7 bases lay between the germline ends. Germline CDR1 and CDR2: MGHRA and YSYEKL.

This clone was found a few times. V gene TRBV2 combines with J gene TRBJ1-5; D ambiguous. CDR3 length equals 14 residues. With 4 bases removed from V and 0 bases from J, the gap between germline ends came to 7 bases. The germline gives CDR1 SNHLY, CDR2 FYNNEI. For the CDR3, the DNA is TGTGCCAGCAGTGGACAATATAGCAATCAGCCCCAGCATTTT. Its translation: CASSGQYSNQPQHF.

As regards this clone: A much larger clone is a single base away; this may be a read error. CDR3 region: CASSEVSGRANEQFF. The CDR3 DNA reads TGTGCCAGCAGTGAAGTTAGCGGGAGGGCCAATGAGCAGTTCTTC. The chain carries TRBV2 and TRBJ2-1, with 11 nucleotides matching TRBD2. The CDR3 is made up of 15 amino acids. V was clipped by 1 base and J by 6 bases; unmatched bases: 2. Germline V CDR1 and CDR2: SNHLY, FYNNEI.

This clone was seen a few times. This chain links TRBV3-1 (or the pseudogene TRBV3-2) with TRBJ1-4; D is undetermined. The V gene's germline CDR1 is LGHDT and CDR2 YNNKEL (reference sequence). The CDR3 is made up of 13 amino acids. Trimming left V 2 bases short and J 8 bases short, with 9 bases between. The CDR3 spells CASSQHRREKLFF. CDR3 nucleotide sequence: TGTGCCAGCAGCCAACATAGGAGGGAAAAACTGTTTTTT.

The V and J genes are TRBV27 and TRBJ1-5, with 7 bases aligning to TRBD1. Trimming removed 5 bases from V and 11 bases from J; junction bases left unmatched: 9. CDR1 MNHEY and CDR2 SMNVEV come from the germline V gene (reference sequence). The CDR3 is 13 amino acids. The DNA for the CDR3 is TGTGCCAGCAGTCCGAACAGGGGACGGTCCCAGCATTTT. Amino acid sequence: CASSPNRGRSQHF.

This chain links TRBV15 with TRBJ2-1, with 11 bases identical to TRBD2. This CDR3 has 17 residues. V lost 0 bases, J lost 4 bases, and 5 bases stayed unmatched. Germline V lookup: CDR1 LNHNV, CDR2 YYDKDF (reference sequence). DNA of the CDR3: TGTGCCACCAGCAGAGATTCGAGGACTAGCGGGTACAATGAGCAGTTCTTC. Translating it yields CATSRDSRTSGYNEQFF.

The genes are TRBV2 and TRBJ2-5; TRBD2 matches at 7 bases. From germline, CDR1 is SNHLY and CDR2 FYNNEI. The junction had 1 base not matched to a gene; V was cut back by 6 bases and J by 0 bases. The CDR3 is made up of 13 amino acids. For the CDR3, the DNA is TGTGCCAGCAGCGGGACTAACCAAGAGACCCAGTACTTC. Encoded protein: CASSGTNQETQYF.

The V gene is TRBV6-5, the J gene TRBJ1-2, with 10 bases that match TRBD1. Germline-derived CDR1 and CDR2 are MNHEY and SVGAGI. The length of the CDR3 is 14 residues. Unmatched junction bases numbered 3, after V lost 0 bases and J lost 8 bases. The CDR3 region has the DNA TGTGCCAGCAGTTACTCGAGGGACAGGGGCGGCTACACCTTC. Its protein is CASSYSRDRGGYTF.

The chain uses TRBV12-3 or TRBV12-4 and TRBJ1-4, with D possibly matching TRBD1 (5 bases). Trimming stripped 6 bases from V and 6 bases from J, with 11 bases between. The CDR3 consists of 13 residues. The CDR3 here is CASRRGVDEKLFF. The CDR3, as DNA: TGTGCCAGCAGACGGGGGGTGGATGAAAAACTGTTTTTT.

In its sample, this clone was seen a few times. The rearrangement joins TRBV19 to TRBJ2-7; TRBD2 agrees at 14 bases. There are 15 residues in the CDR3. The V and J ends lost 6 bases and 5 bases, in that order; junction bases with no gene match: 6. The germline CDR1 and CDR2 sequences are LNHDA and SQIVND (reference sequence). The CDR3 DNA reads TGTGCCAGTAGGCCCGTGGGACTAGCGGGAGACGAGCAGTACTTC. It codes for CASRPVGLAGDEQYF.

The chain recombines TRBV6-6 with TRBJ2-5; 12 bases fit TRBD2. Germline loops: CDR1 MNHNY, CDR2 SVGAGI (reference sequence). The CDR3 spans 15 residues. V was clipped by 4 bases and J by 2 bases; unmatched bases: 2. This chain's CDR3 is CASSFGLAGQETQYF. CDR3 bases: TGTGCCAGCAGTTTCGGACTAGCGGGGCAAGAGACCCAGTACTTC.

The rearrangement links TRBV7-9 to TRBJ2-3; TRBD2 matches at 9 bases. V trimming: 3 bases; J trimming: 2 bases; junction bases outside the gene matches: 3. The CDR3 runs to 15 residues. Germline V gene data show CDR1 as SEHNR and CDR2 as FQNEAQ (reference sequence). For the CDR3, the DNA is TGTGCCAGCAGCTTCAGACTAGCGGTCACAGATACGCAGTATTTT. Protein product: CASSFRLAVTDTQYF. Using reference TRBV7-9 and TRBJ2-3 for the parts outside the CDR3, the full variable domain is DTGVSQNPRHKITKRGQNVTFRCDPISEHNRLYWYRQTLGQGPEFLTYFQNEAQLEKSRLLSDRFSAERPKGSFSTLEIQRTEQGDSAMYLCASSFRLAVTDTQYFGPGTRLTVL.